This T cell receptor (beta chain) derives from a study of monozygotic twins with inflammatory bowel disease. No DNA is given; TCRdb re-called the 5' RACE reads and lists each CDR3 protein once. The sample table includes around 190,000 distinct CDR3 sequences. The sequenced sample consisted of blood. The clonotype comes from a human donor with ulcerative colitis or Crohn's disease, or a healthy co-twin of an affected twin (not recorded which).

The CDR3 sequence: CSASAGPNQPQHF. V is TRBV20-1 and J is TRBJ1-5. The CDR3 covers 13 residues. Germline values: CDR1 DFQATT, CDR2 SNEGSKA (reference sequence).